The present entry profiles one TCR beta chain with its context. The antigen it binds to is not known. Per-base qualities were not stored, and no clone one base away is much larger. This entry is derived from a study of T cell changes during pregnancy in multiple sclerosis (dated by TCRdb to between 2017 and 2020). For context, the study as a whole: Changes in the T cell repertoire over the course of pregnancy were examined in this study in women with multiple sclerosis.

Library method: the immunoSEQ multiplex PCR assay. TCRdb stores this immuneACCESS table with in-frame sequences only. Part of the clones is absent; in the studies checked, under half of the shortfall reflects unresolved V genes, and no reason is known for the rest. Across this sample there are tens of thousands of clones, with just under 95% seen only once. Just under 2% of the sample goes to the ten largest clones. The sample consisted of peripheral blood, taken in the second trimester of pregnancy. The clonotype originates from a female donor with multiple sclerosis, enrolled in a pregnancy study.

DNA sequence: TGTGCCAGCTCCCCTGGACTAGCGGGAAGGTCCTACGAGCAGTACTTC. This is translated as CASSPGLAGRSYEQYF. The chain links TRBV28 with TRBJ2-7; the central 12 bases match TRBD2. CDR1 and CDR2 are read off the germline V gene as MDHEN and SYDVKM. Germline trimming amounts to 8 bases on V and 1 base on J, with 9 as the count of junction bases outside the gene matches. There are 16 amino acids in the CDR3, from cysteine to phenylalanine inclusive. Only CDR3 DNA is held: 48 bases, read in frame from base 1. The CDR3, completed at both ends by the reference TRBV28 and TRBJ2-7 genes, gives the full variable domain DVKVTQSSRYLVKRTGEKVFLECVQDMDHENMFWYRQDPGLGLRLIYFSYDVKMKEKGDIPEGYSVSREKKERFSLILESASTNQTSMYLCASSPGLAGRSYEQYFGPGTRLTVT.